This T cell receptor beta chain was profiled in a study of brain T cells in children with intractable seizures (dated by TCRdb to the early 2020s). For context, the study as a whole: A NanoString immunology panel was first used to screen resected brain tissue from 40 to 60 pediatric epilepsy surgery cases for immune gene transcripts. About 70% of the 12 selected surgery cases also had pre-surgery blood sequenced, which left four cases with brain tissue only.

TCR beta chain sequences were generated from genomic DNA using the immunoSEQ assay. The published analysis was carried out like this. CDR3 sequences that did not begin with the conserved framework cysteine at position 104 were removed manually. Clonality was calculated as one minus the normalized Shannon's Diversity Index, with values ranging from 0 (maximal diversity) to 1 (oligoclonal). Chi-squared comparison-of-proportions tests were used to check whether the frequency of the same CDR3 differed between samples, for example brain versus blood. Public clonotypes were found by searching immuneACCESS, and the VDJdb browser was used to assess similarity to known antiviral clonotypes. TCRdb re-hosts the immuneACCESS table, in-frame sequences only. Its copies lack some clones; in the studies checked, an unresolved V gene accounts for under half of them, and the cause for the rest is not known. That table gives V, J and clone size, and the DNA gave D and trimming. For this sample there are about 340,000 clones; about 93% appear just once. The ten largest clones add up to roughly 6% of the sample.

Overall study outcomes, separate from this receptor: Because pre- and post-surgery blood were sequenced to different depths, clones absent from the pre-surgery sample may reflect undersampling. Viral specificity was inferred solely from CDR3 sequence similarity, and the HCMV serostatus of the patients was not known.

Between the V and J ends, shortened by 4 bases and 5 bases respectively, the junction contains 9 bases. In the germline V gene, CDR1 corresponds to SGHNT and CDR2 to YENEEA. Including cysteine and phenylalanine, the CDR3 has 13 amino acids. Only the CDR3 DNA stays, 39 bases, in frame from base 1. About this clone: The clone's antigen remains unknown. Base qualities are not provided; no much larger clone lies one nucleotide away.

What this sample's time point label stands for: blood from clinic visit 5 months post-surgery; TSC patient then seizure free. The surgery cases that showed the highest brain T cell transcript signatures were chosen for TCR beta chain sequencing of brain tissue, and of blood when it was available. Patients had been treated with at least one anti-epileptic drug before surgery. The TCR-sequenced patients were children whose drug-resistant epilepsy was caused by tuberous sclerosis complex, focal cortical dysplasia, Rasmussen encephalitis or hemimegalencephaly. Bulk genomic DNA was extracted from unsorted brain tissue and whole blood with the Monarch genomic DNA purification kit.

The sequence joins TRBV11-3 to TRBJ2-1, with the D gene too uncertain to name. The sequence was collected from a boy younger than two with tuberous sclerosis and intractable seizures. The sequencing used peripheral blood, collected 4 to 5 months after surgery. The encoded CDR3 is CASSSPTHNEQFF. The nucleotide sequence reads TGTGCCAGCAGCTCCCCAACTCACAATGAGCAGTTCTTC.